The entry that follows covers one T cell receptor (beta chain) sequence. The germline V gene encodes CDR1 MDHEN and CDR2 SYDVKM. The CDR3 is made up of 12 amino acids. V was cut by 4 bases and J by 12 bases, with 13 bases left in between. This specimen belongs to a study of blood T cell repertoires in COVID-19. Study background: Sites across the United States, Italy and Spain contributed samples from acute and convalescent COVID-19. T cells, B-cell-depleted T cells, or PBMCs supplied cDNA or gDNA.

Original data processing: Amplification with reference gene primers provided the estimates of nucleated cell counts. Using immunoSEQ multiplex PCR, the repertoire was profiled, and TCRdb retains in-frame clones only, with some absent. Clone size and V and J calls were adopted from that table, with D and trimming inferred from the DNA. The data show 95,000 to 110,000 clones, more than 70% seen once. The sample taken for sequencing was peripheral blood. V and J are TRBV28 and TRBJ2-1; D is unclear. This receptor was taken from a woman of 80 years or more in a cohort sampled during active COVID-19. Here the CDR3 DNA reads TGTGCCAGCAGTTCCCCAGGCCTGGGGCAGTTCTTC. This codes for CASSSPGLGQFF.